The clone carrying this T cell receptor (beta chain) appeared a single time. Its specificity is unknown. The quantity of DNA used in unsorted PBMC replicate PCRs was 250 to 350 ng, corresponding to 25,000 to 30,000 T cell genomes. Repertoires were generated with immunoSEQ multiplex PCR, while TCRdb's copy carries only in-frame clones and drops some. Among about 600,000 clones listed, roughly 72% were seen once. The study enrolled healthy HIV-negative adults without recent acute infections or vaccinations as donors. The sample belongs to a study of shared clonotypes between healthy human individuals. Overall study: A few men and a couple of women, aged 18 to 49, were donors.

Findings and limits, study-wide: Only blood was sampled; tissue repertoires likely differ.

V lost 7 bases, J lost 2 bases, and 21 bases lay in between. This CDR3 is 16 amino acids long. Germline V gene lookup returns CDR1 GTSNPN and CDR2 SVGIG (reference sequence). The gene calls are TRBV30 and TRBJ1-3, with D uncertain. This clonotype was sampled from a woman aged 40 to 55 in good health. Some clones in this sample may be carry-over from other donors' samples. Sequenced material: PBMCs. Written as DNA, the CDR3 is TGTGCCTCCATAAACCACTTCGACCTCCCTGGAAACACCATATATTTT. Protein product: CASINHFDLPGNTIYF.